The rows below give T cell receptor beta chains drawn from one sample of a study of patients and donors after allogeneic stem cell transplantation. TCRdb reprocessed the RT-PCR reads via MiXCR and lists one record per CDR3 protein. In the table there are roughly 230,000 distinct CDR3 sequences, roughly an eighth of which are singletons. The sequencing input was blood, either unsorted or a sorted T cell fraction (not recorded which). The receptors were gathered from a human donor who was either an allogeneic HSCT recipient or a stem cell or donor lymphocyte infusion donor (not recorded which). It is not recorded whose cells these are; they may come from a transplant donor. Both conserved end residues are part of each CDR3. The order of the fields is J gene, D gene, clone size, V gene, CDR3 protein, CDR3 DNA. The D gene is left open where the match is weak. Clone size is given for some rows only: seen once, a few or many times, or a class if the clone is expanded.

J gene: TRBJ1-1
D gene: -
clone size: few
V gene: TRBV12-3/TRBV12-4
CDR3 protein: CASSLRHGGVEGRNTEAFF
CDR3 DNA: TGTGCCAGCAGTTTAAGGCACGGAGGGGTGGAGGGCCGGAACACTGAAGCTTTCTTT

J gene: TRBJ1-1
D gene: TRBD1
clone size: -
V gene: TRBV20-1
CDR3 protein: CSAVGQTFTLNTEAFF
CDR3 DNA: TGCAGTGCTGTGGGACAGACCTTTACCTTGAACACTGAAGCTTTCTTT

J gene: TRBJ2-3
D gene: -
clone size: -
V gene: TRBV2
CDR3 protein: CASSGGFAASTDTQYF
CDR3 DNA: TGTGCCAGCAGTGGCGGTTTTGCGGCTAGCACAGATACGCAGTATTTT

J gene: TRBJ2-5
D gene: TRBD1
clone size: many
V gene: TRBV6-1
CDR3 protein: CASSTGQGETQYF
CDR3 DNA: TGTGCCAGCAGCACGGGACAGGGAGAGACCCAGTACTTC

J gene: TRBJ1-6
D gene: TRBD1
clone size: -
V gene: TRBV27
CDR3 protein: CASSPRSGGTSPLHF
CDR3 DNA: TGTGCCAGCAGTCCCCGGTCAGGGGGGACTTCACCCCTCCACTTT

J gene: TRBJ2-7
D gene: -
clone size: -
V gene: TRBV20-1
CDR3 protein: CSAREIRKDYEQYF
CDR3 DNA: TGCAGTGCTAGAGAAATAAGGAAAGACTACGAGCAGTACTTC

J gene: TRBJ2-1
D gene: TRBD2
clone size: many
V gene: TRBV6-1
CDR3 protein: CASSWTSGSNEQFF
CDR3 DNA: TGTGCCAGCAGCTGGACTAGCGGGAGTAATGAGCAGTTCTTC

J gene: TRBJ2-3
D gene: -
clone size: many
V gene: TRBV20-1
CDR3 protein: CSASPQAGYTDTQYF
CDR3 DNA: TGCAGTGCATCCCCGCAGGCGGGGTACACAGATACGCAGTATTTT

J gene: TRBJ2-5
D gene: TRBD2
clone size: few
V gene: TRBV5-1
CDR3 protein: CASSSIGGGDQETQYF
CDR3 DNA: TGCGCCAGCAGCTCCATTGGCGGGGGTGACCAAGAGACCCAGTACTTC

J gene: TRBJ2-3
D gene: TRBD2
clone size: few
V gene: TRBV5-1
CDR3 protein: CASSEGGLARAFGDTQYF
CDR3 DNA: TGCGCCAGCAGTGAGGGGGGACTAGCAAGGGCGTTTGGAGATACGCAGTATTTT

J gene: TRBJ1-1
D gene: -
clone size: many
V gene: TRBV20-1
CDR3 protein: CSARDLLANTEAFF
CDR3 DNA: TGCAGTGCGCGTGACCTATTGGCGAACACTGAAGCTTTCTTT